This entry features one T cell receptor (beta chain) sequence. Its antigen is not identified. These data are taken from a study of T cell responses to AZD1222 COVID-19 vaccine. This CDR3 region has 14 residues. Germline values: CDR1 MNHEY, CDR2 SMNVEV (reference sequence). V gave up 3 bases and J gave up 3 bases; unmatched junction bases: 5. Sequenced by immunoSEQ multiplex PCR; TCRdb stores in-frame clones only, minus some. The sample consists of about 140,000 clones, 90% to 95% of them appearing once. Findings and caveats of the study: Only a handful of AZD1222 recipients, several in all, had baseline seropositivity. Females outnumbered males among donors, who were mostly white British; clonal diversity was possibly underestimated.

The V call is TRBV27, the J call TRBJ2-7, with TRBD2 identical over 7 bases. Sample: peripheral blood, taken after recovery from COVID-19. The receptor was derived from an adult who had recovered from COVID-19. The CDR3 sequence: CASSFLTSRYEQYF. CDR3 DNA sequence: TGTGCCAGCAGTTTCCTGACTAGCCGCTACGAGCAGTACTTC.